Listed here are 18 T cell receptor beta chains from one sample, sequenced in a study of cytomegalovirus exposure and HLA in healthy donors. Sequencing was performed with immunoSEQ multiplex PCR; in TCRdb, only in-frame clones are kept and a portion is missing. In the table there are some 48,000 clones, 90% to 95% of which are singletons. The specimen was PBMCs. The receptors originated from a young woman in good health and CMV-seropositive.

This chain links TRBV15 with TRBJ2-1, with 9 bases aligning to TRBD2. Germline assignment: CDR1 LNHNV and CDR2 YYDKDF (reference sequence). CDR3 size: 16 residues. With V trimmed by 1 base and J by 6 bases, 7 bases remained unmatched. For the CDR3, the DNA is TGTGCCACCAGCAGAGTGGTGGGGACTAGCATCAATGAGCAGTTCTTC. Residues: CATSRVVGTSINEQFF.

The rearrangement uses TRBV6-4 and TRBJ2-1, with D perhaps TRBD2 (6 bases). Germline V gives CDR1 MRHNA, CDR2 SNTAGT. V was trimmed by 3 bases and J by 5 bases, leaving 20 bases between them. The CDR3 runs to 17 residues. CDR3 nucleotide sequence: TGTGCCAGCAGTGAGTCCTCCGGGACTGTGGGGAACAATGAGCAGTTCTTC. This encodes CASSESSGTVGNNEQFF.

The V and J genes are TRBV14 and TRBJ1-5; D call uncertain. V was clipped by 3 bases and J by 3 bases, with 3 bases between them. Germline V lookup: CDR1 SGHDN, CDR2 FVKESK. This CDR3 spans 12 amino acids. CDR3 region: CASSHYNQPQHF. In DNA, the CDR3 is TGTGCCAGCAGCCATTACAATCAGCCCCAGCATTTT.

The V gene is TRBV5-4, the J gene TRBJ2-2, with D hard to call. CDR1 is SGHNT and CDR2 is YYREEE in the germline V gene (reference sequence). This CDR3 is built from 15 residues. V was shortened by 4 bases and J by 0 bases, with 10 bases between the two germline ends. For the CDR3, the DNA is TGTGCCAGCAGCGCTGGGCGAGCGAACACCGGGGAGCTGTTTTTT. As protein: CASSAGRANTGELFF.

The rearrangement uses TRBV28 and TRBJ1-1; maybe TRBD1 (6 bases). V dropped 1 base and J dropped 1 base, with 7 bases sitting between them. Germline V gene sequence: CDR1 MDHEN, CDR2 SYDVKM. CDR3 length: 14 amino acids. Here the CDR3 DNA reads TGTGCCAGCAGTTTATCAGGGGCGAACACTGAAGCTTTCTTT. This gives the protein CASSLSGANTEAFF.

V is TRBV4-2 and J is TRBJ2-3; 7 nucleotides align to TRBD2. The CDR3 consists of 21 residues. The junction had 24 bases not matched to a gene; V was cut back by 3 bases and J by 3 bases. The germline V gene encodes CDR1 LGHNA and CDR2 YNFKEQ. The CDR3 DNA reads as TGTGCCAGCAGCCACTTCTCACTGGGTGGAGGGAGGGCCGTCGGTACAGATACGCAGTATTTT. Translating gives CASSHFSLGGGRAVGTDTQYF.

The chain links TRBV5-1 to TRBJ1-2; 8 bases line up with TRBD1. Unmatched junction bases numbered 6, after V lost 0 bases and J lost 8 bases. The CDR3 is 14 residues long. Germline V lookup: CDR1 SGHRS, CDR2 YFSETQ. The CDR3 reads CASSLGQGAWGYTF. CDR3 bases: TGCGCCAGCAGCTTGGGGCAGGGGGCTTGGGGCTACACCTTC.

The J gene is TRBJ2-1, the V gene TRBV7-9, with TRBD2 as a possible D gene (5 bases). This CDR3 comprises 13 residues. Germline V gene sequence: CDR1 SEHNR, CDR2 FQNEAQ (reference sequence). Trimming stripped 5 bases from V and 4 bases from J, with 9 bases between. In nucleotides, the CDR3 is TGTGCCAGCAGCGCCGGGAATTACAATGAGCAGTTCTTC. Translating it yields CASSAGNYNEQFF.

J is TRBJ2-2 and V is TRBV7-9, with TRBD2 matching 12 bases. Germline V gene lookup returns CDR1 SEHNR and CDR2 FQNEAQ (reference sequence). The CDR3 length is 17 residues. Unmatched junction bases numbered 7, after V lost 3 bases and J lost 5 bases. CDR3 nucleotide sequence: TGTGCCAGCAGCTTGCCTAGCGGGAGGGCCGGGACCGGGGAGCTGTTTTTT. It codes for CASSLPSGRAGTGELFF.

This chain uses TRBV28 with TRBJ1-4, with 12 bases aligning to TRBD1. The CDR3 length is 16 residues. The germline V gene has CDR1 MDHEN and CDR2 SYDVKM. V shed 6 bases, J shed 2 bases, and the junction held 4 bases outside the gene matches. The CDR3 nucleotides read TGTGCCAGCAGCGGGACAGGGGGCGCGACTAATGAAAAACTGTTTTTT. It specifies CASSGTGGATNEKLFF.

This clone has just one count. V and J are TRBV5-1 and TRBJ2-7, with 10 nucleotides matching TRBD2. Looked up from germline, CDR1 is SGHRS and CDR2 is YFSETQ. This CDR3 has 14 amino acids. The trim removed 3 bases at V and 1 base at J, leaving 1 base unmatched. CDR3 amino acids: CASSSSGSSYEQYF. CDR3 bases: TGCGCCAGCAGCTCTAGCGGGAGTTCCTACGAGCAGTACTTC.

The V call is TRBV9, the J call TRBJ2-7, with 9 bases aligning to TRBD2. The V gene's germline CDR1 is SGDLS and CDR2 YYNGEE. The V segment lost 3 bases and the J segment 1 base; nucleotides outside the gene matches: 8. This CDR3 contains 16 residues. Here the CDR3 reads CASSGWGTSGSYEQYF. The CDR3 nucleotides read TGTGCCAGCAGCGGATGGGGAACTAGCGGGTCCTACGAGCAGTACTTC. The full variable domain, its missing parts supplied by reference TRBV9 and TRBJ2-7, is DSGVTQTPKHLITATGQRVTLRCSPRSGDLSVYWYQQSLDQGLQFLIQYYNGEERAKGNILERFSAQQFPDLHSELNLSSLELGDSALYFCASSGWGTSGSYEQYFGPGTRLTVT.

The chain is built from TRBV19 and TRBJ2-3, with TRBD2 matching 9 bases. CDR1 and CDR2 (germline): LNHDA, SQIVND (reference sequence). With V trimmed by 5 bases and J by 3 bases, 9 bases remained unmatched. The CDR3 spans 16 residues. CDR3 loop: CASSLLAGAVTDTQYF. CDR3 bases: TGTGCCAGTAGTTTGTTAGCGGGAGCTGTGACAGATACGCAGTATTTT.

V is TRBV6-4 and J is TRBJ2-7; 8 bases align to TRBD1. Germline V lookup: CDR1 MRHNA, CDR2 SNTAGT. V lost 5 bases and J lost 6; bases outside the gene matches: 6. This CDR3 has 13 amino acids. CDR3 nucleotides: TGTGCCAGCAGTTCGTGGACAGGGTCCGAGCAGTACTTC. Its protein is CASSSWTGSEQYF.

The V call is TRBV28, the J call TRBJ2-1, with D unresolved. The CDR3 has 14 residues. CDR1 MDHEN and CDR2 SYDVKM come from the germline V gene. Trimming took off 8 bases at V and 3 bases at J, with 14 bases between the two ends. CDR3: CASAPDFNYNEQFF. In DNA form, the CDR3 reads TGTGCCAGCGCTCCAGACTTTAACTACAATGAGCAGTTCTTC.

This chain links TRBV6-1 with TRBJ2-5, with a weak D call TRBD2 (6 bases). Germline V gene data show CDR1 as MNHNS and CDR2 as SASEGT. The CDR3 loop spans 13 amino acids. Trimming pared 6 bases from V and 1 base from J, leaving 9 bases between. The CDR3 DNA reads TGTGCCAGCAGCAAGACTAGCCAAGAGACCCAGTACTTC. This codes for CASSKTSQETQYF.

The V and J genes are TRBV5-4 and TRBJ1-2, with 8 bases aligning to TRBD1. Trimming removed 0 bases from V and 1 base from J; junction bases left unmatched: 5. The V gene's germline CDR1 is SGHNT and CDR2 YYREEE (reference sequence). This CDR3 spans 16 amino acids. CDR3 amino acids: CASSLGGQGGNYGYTF. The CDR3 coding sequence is TGTGCCAGCAGCTTGGGCGGACAGGGCGGTAACTATGGCTACACCTTC.

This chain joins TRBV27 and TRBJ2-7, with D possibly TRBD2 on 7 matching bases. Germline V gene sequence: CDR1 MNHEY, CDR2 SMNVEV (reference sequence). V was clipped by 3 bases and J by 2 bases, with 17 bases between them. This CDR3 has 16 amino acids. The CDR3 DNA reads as TGTGCCAGCAGTTTTGCGGGGGCGGGCGGAACCTACGAGCAGTACTTC. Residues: CASSFAGAGGTYEQYF.